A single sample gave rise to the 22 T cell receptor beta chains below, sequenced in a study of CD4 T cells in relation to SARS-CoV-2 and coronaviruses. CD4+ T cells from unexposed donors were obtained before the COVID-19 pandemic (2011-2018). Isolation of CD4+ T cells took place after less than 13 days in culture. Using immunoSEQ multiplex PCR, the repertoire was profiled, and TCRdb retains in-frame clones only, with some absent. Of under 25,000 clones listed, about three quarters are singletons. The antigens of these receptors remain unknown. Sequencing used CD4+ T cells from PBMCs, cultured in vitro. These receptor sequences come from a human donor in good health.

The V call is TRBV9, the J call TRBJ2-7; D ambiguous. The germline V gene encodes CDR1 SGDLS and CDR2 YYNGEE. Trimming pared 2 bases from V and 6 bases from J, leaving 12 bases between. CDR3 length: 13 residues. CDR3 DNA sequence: TGTGCCAGCAGCGTTGGGGAACGTACCGAGCAGTACTTC. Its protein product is CASSVGERTEQYF.

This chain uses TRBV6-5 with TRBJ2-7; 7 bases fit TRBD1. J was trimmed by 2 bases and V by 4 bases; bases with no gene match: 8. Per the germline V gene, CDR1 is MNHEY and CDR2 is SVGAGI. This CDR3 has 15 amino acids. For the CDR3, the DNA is TGTGCCAGCAGTTCCAATCGGGACAGTACCTACGAGCAGTACTTC. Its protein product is CASSSNRDSTYEQYF.

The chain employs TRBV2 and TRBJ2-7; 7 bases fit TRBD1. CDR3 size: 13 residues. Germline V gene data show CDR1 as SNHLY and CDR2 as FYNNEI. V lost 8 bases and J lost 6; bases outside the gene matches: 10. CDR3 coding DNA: TGTGCCAGCCGCGGACAGGCGAATTCCGAGCAGTACTTC. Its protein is CASRGQANSEQYF.

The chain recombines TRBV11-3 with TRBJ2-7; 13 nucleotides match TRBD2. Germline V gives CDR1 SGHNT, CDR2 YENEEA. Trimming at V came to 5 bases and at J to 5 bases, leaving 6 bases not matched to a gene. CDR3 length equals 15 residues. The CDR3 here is CASSVGLAGLDEQYF. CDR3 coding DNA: TGTGCCAGCAGCGTGGGACTAGCGGGACTCGACGAGCAGTACTTC.

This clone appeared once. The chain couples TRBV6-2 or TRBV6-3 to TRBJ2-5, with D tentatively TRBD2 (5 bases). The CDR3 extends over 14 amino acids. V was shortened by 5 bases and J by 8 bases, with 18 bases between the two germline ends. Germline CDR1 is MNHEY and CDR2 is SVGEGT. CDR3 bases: TGTGCCAGCAGTCCCCCCGAGGGCGCTCAAACCCAGTACTTC. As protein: CASSPPEGAQTQYF.

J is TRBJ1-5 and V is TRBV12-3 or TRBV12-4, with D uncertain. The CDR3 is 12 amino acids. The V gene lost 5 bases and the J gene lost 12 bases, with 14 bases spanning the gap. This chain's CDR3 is CASSPPGRSQHF. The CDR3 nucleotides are TGTGCCAGCAGTCCTCCAGGACGTAGCCAGCATTTT.

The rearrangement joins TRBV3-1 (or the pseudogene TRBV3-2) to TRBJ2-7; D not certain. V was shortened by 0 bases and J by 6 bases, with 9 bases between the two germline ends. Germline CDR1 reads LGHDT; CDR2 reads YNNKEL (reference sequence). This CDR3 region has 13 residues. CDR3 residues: CASSQEERREQYF. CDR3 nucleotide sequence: TGTGCCAGCAGCCAAGAAGAACGACGCGAGCAGTACTTC.

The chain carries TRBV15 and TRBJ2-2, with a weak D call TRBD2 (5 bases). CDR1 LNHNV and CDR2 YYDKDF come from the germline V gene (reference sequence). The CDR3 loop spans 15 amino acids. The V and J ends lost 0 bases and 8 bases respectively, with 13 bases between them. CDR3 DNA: TGTGCCACCAGCAGAGATCTTGAGGGCTCGGGGGAGCTGTTTTTT. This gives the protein CATSRDLEGSGELFF.

In DNA form, the CDR3 reads TGTGCCAGCAGCCTAAGAACGGGACAGGGAGCCTACGAGCAGTACTTC. It specifies CASSLRTGQGAYEQYF. The chain links TRBV11-2 to TRBJ2-7, with 9 bases lining up with TRBD1. Germline V gene lookup returns CDR1 SGHAT and CDR2 FQNNGV. Unmatched junction bases numbered 10, after V lost 5 bases and J lost 2 bases. The CDR3 totals 16 residues.

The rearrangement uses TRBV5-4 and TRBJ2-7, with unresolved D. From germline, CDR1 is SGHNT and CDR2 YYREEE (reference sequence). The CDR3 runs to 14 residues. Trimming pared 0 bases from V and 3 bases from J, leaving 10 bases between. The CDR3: CASSLGQNIYEQYF. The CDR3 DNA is TGTGCCAGCAGCTTGGGGCAGAACATCTACGAGCAGTACTTC.

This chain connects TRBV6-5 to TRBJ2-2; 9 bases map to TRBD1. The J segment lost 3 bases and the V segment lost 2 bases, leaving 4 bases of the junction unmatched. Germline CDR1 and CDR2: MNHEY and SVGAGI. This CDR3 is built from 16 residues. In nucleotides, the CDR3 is TGTGCCAGCAGTTACGGGGACAGGGTGGACACCGGGGAGCTGTTTTTT. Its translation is CASSYGDRVDTGELFF.

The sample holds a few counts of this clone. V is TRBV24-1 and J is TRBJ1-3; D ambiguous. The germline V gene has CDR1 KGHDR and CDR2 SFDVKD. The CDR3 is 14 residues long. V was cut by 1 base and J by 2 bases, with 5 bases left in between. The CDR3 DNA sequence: TGTGCCACCAGTGATTTAAAGGCTGGAAACACCATATATTTT. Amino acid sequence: CATSDLKAGNTIYF.

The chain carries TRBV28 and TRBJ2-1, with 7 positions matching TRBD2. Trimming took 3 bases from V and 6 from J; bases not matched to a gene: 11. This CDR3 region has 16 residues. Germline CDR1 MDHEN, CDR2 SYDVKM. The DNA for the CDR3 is TGTGCCAGCAGTTTCCCGGGAGGTTTTCTTCTCAATGAGCAGTTCTTC. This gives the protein CASSFPGGFLLNEQFF.

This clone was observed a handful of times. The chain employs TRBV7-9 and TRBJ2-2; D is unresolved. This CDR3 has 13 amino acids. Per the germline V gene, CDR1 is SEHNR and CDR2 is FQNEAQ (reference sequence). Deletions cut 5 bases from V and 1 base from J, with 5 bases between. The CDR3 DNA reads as TGTGCCAGCAGCCCGAGGAACACCGGGGAGCTGTTTTTT. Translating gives CASSPRNTGELFF.

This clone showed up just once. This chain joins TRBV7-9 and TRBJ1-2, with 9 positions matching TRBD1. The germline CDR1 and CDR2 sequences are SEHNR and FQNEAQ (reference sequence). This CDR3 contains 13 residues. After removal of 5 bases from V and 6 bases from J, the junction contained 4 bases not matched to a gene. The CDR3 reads CASSPWDRDGYTF. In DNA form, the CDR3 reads TGTGCCAGCAGCCCCTGGGACAGGGATGGCTACACCTTC.

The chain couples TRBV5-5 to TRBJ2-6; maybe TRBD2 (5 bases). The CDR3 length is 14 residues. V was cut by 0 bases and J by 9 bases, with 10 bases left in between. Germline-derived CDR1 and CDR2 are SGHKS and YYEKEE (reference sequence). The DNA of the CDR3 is TGTGCCAGCAGCTTGGATTCTACTAGCAACGTCCTGACTTTC. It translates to CASSLDSTSNVLTF.

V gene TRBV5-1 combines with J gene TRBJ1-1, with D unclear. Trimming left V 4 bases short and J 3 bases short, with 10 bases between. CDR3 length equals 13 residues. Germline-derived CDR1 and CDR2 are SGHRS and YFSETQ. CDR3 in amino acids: CASSLNGDTEAFF. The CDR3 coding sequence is TGCGCCAGCAGCCTGAACGGTGACACTGAAGCTTTCTTT.

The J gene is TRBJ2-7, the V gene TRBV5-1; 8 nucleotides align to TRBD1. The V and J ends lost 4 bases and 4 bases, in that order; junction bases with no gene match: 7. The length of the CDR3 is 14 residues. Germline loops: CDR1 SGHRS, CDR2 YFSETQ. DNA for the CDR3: TGCGCCAGCAGCACTGGACAGGGAGGATACGAGCAGTACTTC. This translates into CASSTGQGGYEQYF.

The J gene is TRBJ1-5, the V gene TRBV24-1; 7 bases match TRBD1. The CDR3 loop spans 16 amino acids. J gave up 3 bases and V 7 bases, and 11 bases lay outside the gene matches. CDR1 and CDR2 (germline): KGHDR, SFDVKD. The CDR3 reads CATRPPGTANNQPQHF. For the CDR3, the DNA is TGTGCCACCAGGCCACCAGGGACAGCAAACAATCAGCCCCAGCATTTT.

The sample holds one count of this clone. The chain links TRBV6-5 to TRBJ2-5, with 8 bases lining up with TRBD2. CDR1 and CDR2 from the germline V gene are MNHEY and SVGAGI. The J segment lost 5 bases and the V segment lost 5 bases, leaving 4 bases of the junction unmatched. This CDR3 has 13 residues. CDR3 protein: CASSREGRETQYF. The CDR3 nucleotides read TGTGCCAGCAGTCGGGAGGGCCGGGAGACCCAGTACTTC.

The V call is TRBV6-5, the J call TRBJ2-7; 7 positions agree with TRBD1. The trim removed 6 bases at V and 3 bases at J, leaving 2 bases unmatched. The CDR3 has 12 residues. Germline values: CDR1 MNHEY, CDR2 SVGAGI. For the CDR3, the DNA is TGTGCCAGCAGGGGGGACAGCTACGAGCAGTACTTC. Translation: CASRGDSYEQYF.

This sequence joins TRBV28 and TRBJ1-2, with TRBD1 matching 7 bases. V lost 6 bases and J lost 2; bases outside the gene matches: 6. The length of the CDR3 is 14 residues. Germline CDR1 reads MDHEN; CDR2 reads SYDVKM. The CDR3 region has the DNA TGTGCCAGCAGGACAGGGACTTGGAACTATGGCTACACCTTC. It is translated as CASRTGTWNYGYTF.